This T cell receptor beta chain was sequenced in a study of blood T cells in healthy people across ages. Study as a whole: T cells yielded about one barcoded beta molecule per two cells through template switching.

PCR was performed a second time for 7 to 11 cycles using a sample-barcoded 5' primer and a J-beta primer mix. Each CDR3 protein gets one entry after TCRdb re-called the 5' RACE reads with MiXCR. This sample carries roughly 1,300,000 distinct CDR3 sequences, around 59% of them seen once, and the ten largest clones take over 6.5%. All donors came from Russia, were Caucasian and healthy, and spanned ages 6 to 90. Comment on this clonotype: Its antigen is currently unknown.

CDR1 is SGHTA, CDR2 FQGNSA, per germline. The CDR3 is 15 amino acids. With 1 base removed from V and 6 bases from J, the gap between germline ends came to 12 bases. Points from the study as a whole: Getting older went along with TCR beta diversity per million T cells dropping roughly linearly. It was found that TCR beta diversity correlated strongly with the percentage of naive T cells.

Sequencing was done on a sample of blood. The receptor was isolated from a man aged 18 to 35 in good health. The chain joins TRBV7-2 to TRBJ2-2; D is unclear. As DNA, the CDR3 is TGTGCCAGCAGCTTAGTTGCGTTTCCCCCCGGGGAGCTGTTTTTT. This codes for CASSLVAFPPGELFF. The complete variable domain, with remaining parts taken from reference TRBV7-2 and TRBJ2-2, reads GAGVSQSPSNKVTEKGKDVELRCDPISGHTALYWYRQSLGQGLEFLIYFQGNSAPDKSGLPSDRFSAERTGGSVSTLTIQRTQQEDSAVYLCASSLVAFPPGELFFGEGSRLTVL.